A selection of T cell receptor beta chains follows, all from one sample in a study of lymphopenia after photon versus proton radiotherapy. The repertoire was sequenced with immunoSEQ multiplex PCR; TCRdb's copy has only in-frame clones and lacks some. The table shows 160,000 or so clones, with 88% occurring only once. Sequencing was performed on peripheral blood, taken from a patient treated with photon-based radiotherapy. Receptors were obtained from a man in his forties or fifties with gastric cancer. Each CDR3 is given with its conserved first and last residue. D genes are given only for firm matches. Some rows mark clone size as missing; the rest say once, few, many or name a class of expanded clone.

v_gene,j_gene,d_gene,abundance,CDR3nt,CDR3aa
TRBV19,TRBJ2-4,-,-,TGTGCCAGTAGTAGCACAGGGACCCAAAACATTCAGTACTTC,CASSSTGTQNIQYF
TRBV19,TRBJ1-5,-,-,TGTGCCAGTAGTATTGGGGATGTCAGCAATCAGCCCCAGCATTTT,CASSIGDVSNQPQHF
TRBV7-9,TRBJ2-5,-,-,TGTGCCAGCAGCTCTCCCCCGTCCCAAGAGACCCAGTACTTC,CASSSPPSQETQYF
TRBV27,TRBJ1-2,-,-,TGTGCCAGCAGTCCAAGGGACAATAACTATGGCTACACCTTC,CASSPRDNNYGYTF
TRBV27,TRBJ2-1,TRBD2,-,TGTGCCACCACCCCTCGAGTACGGACTAGCGGAAACAATGAGCAGTTCTTC,CATTPRVRTSGNNEQFF
TRBV7-9,TRBJ2-3,-,-,TGTGCCAGCAGCTTAAGATCGCGGGATGCTAAAGATACGCAGTATTTT,CASSLRSRDAKDTQYF
TRBV7-9,TRBJ2-1,-,-,TGTGCCAGCAGCTTAGGGGAGTCTCCCACCCTCTTC,CASSLGESPTLF
TRBV29-1,TRBJ2-5,-,-,TGCAGCGTTGAAGATTTGCCAGGGGCCCAAGAGACCCAGTACTTC,CSVEDLPGAQETQYF
TRBV21-1,TRBJ2-7,-,-,TGTGCCAGCAGCAAAGTGAGCAAGGACTACGAGCAGTACTTC,CASSKVSKDYEQYF
TRBV7-9,TRBJ1-1,-,-,TGTGCCAGCAGCTTAGGGGGTCGATGGGGAGCTTTCTTT,CASSLGGRWGAFF
TRBV5-1,TRBJ2-1,-,-,TGCGCCAGCAGCTTGGGGGAATGGGACAATGAGCAGTTCTTC,CASSLGEWDNEQFF
TRBV13,TRBJ2-7,-,-,TGTGCCAGCAGCTTAGGAGGGACCCCCTCCTACGAGCAGTACTTC,CASSLGGTPSYEQYF
TRBV5-1,TRBJ2-5,TRBD1,-,TGCGCCAGCAGTGGGACAGGGAAAGTGACCCAGTACTTC,CASSGTGKVTQYF
TRBV20-1,TRBJ1-1,-,once,TGCAGTGTTACAGGGAACACTGAAGCTTTCTTT,CSVTGNTEAFF
TRBV27,TRBJ2-2,-,once,TGTGCCAGCAGTTTAGGGTTAGGGAGCACCGGGGAGCTGTTTTTT,CASSLGLGSTGELFF
TRBV19,TRBJ2-7,TRBD2,once,TGTGCCAGTAGTATAGAGTGGGGACTAGCCACCTGGGAGCAGTACTTC,CASSIEWGLATWEQYF
TRBV5-6,TRBJ2-7,TRBD2,-,TGTGCCAGCAGCTTGTTATCGAGCGGCGGGGGAGAGCAGTACTTC,CASSLLSSGGGEQYF
TRBV21-1,TRBJ1-3,-,-,TGTGCCAGCAGCAAAGTGGGGGGAGATGCGGTAGACACCATATATTTT,CASSKVGGDAVDTIYF
TRBV18,TRBJ2-1,-,-,TGTGCCAGCTCACCACGGGCAGTCACCAATGAGCAGTTCTTC,CASSPRAVTNEQFF
TRBV19,TRBJ1-2,TRBD1,once,TGTGGCAGTTCCGGGACAGGGGGCTATGGCTACACCTTC,CGSSGTGGYGYTF
TRBV11-2,TRBJ2-2,-,once,TGTGCCAGCAGCTTCCTCTTGACAGCGAACACCGGGGAGCTGTTTTTT,CASSFLLTANTGELFF
TRBV11-2,TRBJ1-4,-,-,TGTGCCAGCAGCTTACCAGCTGCAACTAATGAAAAACTGTTTTTT,CASSLPAATNEKLFF
TRBV7-9,TRBJ2-1,-,-,TGTGCCAGCAGCTTAGCCCTGACTGCCAATGAGCAGTTCTTC,CASSLALTANEQFF
TRBV5-4,TRBJ2-1,-,-,TGTGCCAGCAAGAACACAGGCTCCAACAATGAGCAGTTCTTC,CASKNTGSNNEQFF
TRBV5-4,TRBJ2-3,-,-,TGTGCCAGCAGCCCTACCCCAAGAGATACGCAGTATTTT,CASSPTPRDTQYF
TRBV9,TRBJ2-3,TRBD2,-,TGTGCCAGCAGCCTTGGACTAGGTTCCACAGATACGCAGTATTTT,CASSLGLGSTDTQYF
TRBV6-6,TRBJ2-1,-,-,TGTGCCAGCAGCCGAGGGCGGCGGGGATACAATGAGCAGTTCTTC,CASSRGRRGYNEQFF
TRBV5-1,TRBJ1-1,-,-,TGCGCCAGCAGCTCCCAGGGGAAAATGAACACTGAAGCTTTCTTT,CASSSQGKMNTEAFF
TRBV9,TRBJ1-3,-,-,TGTGCCAGCAGCCCTAGGGAGGGGCACGGAAACACCATATATTTT,CASSPREGHGNTIYF
TRBV2,TRBJ2-7,TRBD1,-,TGTGCCAGCAGTGAAAGGACAGGGGTATTCAACTACGAGCAGTACTTC,CASSERTGVFNYEQYF
TRBV10-1,TRBJ2-1,-,few,TGCGCCAGCAGTGAGTCGCGTGGGTTGCAGTTCTTC,CASSESRGLQFF
TRBV13,TRBJ1-1,-,-,TGTGCCAGCAGCGCTAGGGCATTGTGGAGCCAGAACACTGAAGCTTTCTTT,CASSARALWSQNTEAFF
TRBV2,TRBJ2-3,-,-,TGTGCCAGCAGTGAAAGACTAGTAGCAGATACGCAGTATTTT,CASSERLVADTQYF
TRBV7-9,TRBJ1-2,-,-,TGTGCCAGCAGCCCGAGAGACAGGAATTATGGCTACACCTTC,CASSPRDRNYGYTF
TRBV5-8,TRBJ2-7,TRBD1,-,TGTGCCAGCAGCAAGACAGGGGTCCTCTCCTACGAGCAGTACTTC,CASSKTGVLSYEQYF
TRBV6-6,TRBJ2-7,TRBD1,-,TGTGCCAGCACCGCCGGGACAGGGGTCTACGAGCAGTACTTC,CASTAGTGVYEQYF
TRBV5-1,TRBJ2-6,TRBD1,-,TGCGCCAGCAGCGACGACAGGGCTGGGGCCAACGTCCTGACTTTC,CASSDDRAGANVLTF
TRBV5-1,TRBJ2-7,TRBD1,-,TGCGCCAGCAGCTTGGGGGGACAGGGCTACGAGCAGTACTTC,CASSLGGQGYEQYF
TRBV7-9,TRBJ2-3,-,-,TGTGCCAGCAAGGGACATCTTATCACAGATACGCAGTATTTT,CASKGHLITDTQYF
TRBV4-3,TRBJ2-7,-,-,TGCGCCAGCAGCCAACAGGACAGCTACGAGCAGTACTTC,CASSQQDSYEQYF
TRBV6-5,TRBJ2-5,-,-,TGTGCCAGCAGTTACTCTCAGCTAACGCAAGAGACCCAGTACTTC,CASSYSQLTQETQYF
TRBV7-2,TRBJ1-3,-,-,TGTGCCAGCAGCTTAGGGCCACAGGGCCAGACTGGAAACACCATATATTTT,CASSLGPQGQTGNTIYF
TRBV18,TRBJ1-4,-,-,TGTGCCAGCTCACCGGCGGGGACACCCGAAAAACTGTTTTTT,CASSPAGTPEKLFF
TRBV18,TRBJ1-5,-,-,TGTGCCAGCTCCCAATCTAAAGGGAATCAGCCCCAGCATTTT,CASSQSKGNQPQHF
TRBV7-9,TRBJ1-5,TRBD1,-,TGTGCCAGCGGGAGACAGGGTCGGGGCAATCAGCCCCAGCATTTT,CASGRQGRGNQPQHF
TRBV5-6,TRBJ2-5,-,-,TGTGCCAGCAGGATCGAGGGGGTAGGAGAGACCCAGTACTTC,CASRIEGVGETQYF
TRBV28,TRBJ2-1,-,-,TGTGCCAGCAGTCTTCAGCACAATGAGCAGTTCTTC,CASSLQHNEQFF
TRBV7-2,TRBJ2-7,-,once,TGTGCCAGCAGCCACGGGGCCTACGAGCAGTACTTC,CASSHGAYEQYF
TRBV28,TRBJ1-2,-,-,TGTGCCAGCAGTTTTGACAGTAGCTTCTATGGCTACACCTTC,CASSFDSSFYGYTF
TRBV29-1,TRBJ2-1,TRBD2,-,TGCAGCGTTGAAGGACCTAGCGGAATCTACAATGAGCAGTTCTTC,CSVEGPSGIYNEQFF
TRBV5-4,TRBJ2-3,-,-,TGTGCCAGCTCTCTTGGACGTGGGGGAGACACAGATACGCAGTATTTT,CASSLGRGGDTDTQYF
TRBV6-5,TRBJ2-7,TRBD1,few,TGTGCCAGCAGTTACTCCCCCCCGGACAGGGGAGGAGAGCAGTACTTC,CASSYSPPDRGGEQYF